The rows below give T cell receptor beta chains drawn from one sample of a study of blood T cell repertoires in COVID-19. Libraries were prepared by immunoSEQ multiplex PCR; TCRdb keeps only in-frame clonotypes and omits some of them. The sample comprises approximately 50,000 clones, roughly 90% of which are singletons, and 3.1% rests with the top ten. Sequencing input: peripheral blood. These receptors originate from a human donor in a cohort sampled during active COVID-19. Both conserved end residues are part of each CDR3. Each record gives: D gene, J gene, V gene, clone size, CDR3 DNA, CDR3 protein. A D gene is named only where the DNA matches it firmly. Clone size, where shown, is once, few, many, or a class for clones that have expanded.

>TRBD1|TRBJ1-1|TRBV9|NA
TGTGCCAGCAGCGGGACAGGGCGAACTGAAGCTTTCTTT
CASSGTGRTEAFF
>NA|TRBJ1-3|TRBV19|NA
TGTGCCAGTAGTCCACAACACTCTGGAAACACCATATATTTT
CASSPQHSGNTIYF
>TRBD2|TRBJ2-7|TRBV28|NA
TGTGCCAGCAGAATGGGAGGGCGGGACTACGAGCAGTACTTC
CASRMGGRDYEQYF
>NA|TRBJ1-5|TRBV7-9|NA
TGTGCCAGCAGCTTAGGGGGGGGACCCTTGCCGCCCCAGCATTTT
CASSLGGGPLPPQHF
>NA|TRBJ1-3|TRBV5-5|NA
TGTGCCAGCAGCTCGACAGGTTACTCTGGAAACACCATATATTTT
CASSSTGYSGNTIYF
>TRBD1|TRBJ2-1|TRBV28|NA
TGTGCCAGCAGTTGGTCTGACAGGGGTGAGCAGTTCTTC
CASSWSDRGEQFF
>NA|TRBJ2-1|TRBV4-2|NA
TGTGCCAGCAGCCAAGAACGGGGGAGCTCCTACAATGAGCAGTTCTTC
CASSQERGSSYNEQFF
>NA|TRBJ2-1|TRBV10-2|NA
TGCGCCAGCAGTGAACAGGGACCAATAAATGAACAGTTCTTC
CASSEQGPINEQFF
>TRBD2|TRBJ2-2|TRBV6-1|NA
TGTGCCAGCAGTGAAGGTCTAGCGGGCGGGGAGCTGTTTTTT
CASSEGLAGGELFF
>TRBD1|TRBJ1-4|TRBV6-5|NA
TGTGCCAGCAGACTCGGACAGGGTGGAAAACTGTTTTTT
CASRLGQGGKLFF
>NA|TRBJ1-5|TRBV28|NA
TGTGCCAGCAGTTTTCCGGATCAGCCCCAGCATTTT
CASSFPDQPQHF
>NA|TRBJ2-2|TRBV19|NA
TGTGCCAGTAGTATTAGCCGGGGTGATCAAACCGGGGAGCTGTTTTTT
CASSISRGDQTGELFF
>TRBD1|TRBJ1-1|TRBV9|NA
TGTGCCAGCAATACCGGGACAGGAGCCACTGAAGCTTTCTTT
CASNTGTGATEAFF
>NA|TRBJ2-2|TRBV12-2|NA
TGTGCAAGTCGCTTAGCGCAAGGGAGGGCCGGGGAGCTGTTTTTT
CASRLAQGRAGELFF
>TRBD1|TRBJ1-1|TRBV27|few
TGTGCCAGCAGTTTAGCACGGGACAGGGGTCTGAACACTGAAGCTTTCTTT
CASSLARDRGLNTEAFF
>NA|TRBJ1-2|TRBV4-3|NA
TGCGCCAGCAGCCAAGATCACATCTATGGCTACACCTTC
CASSQDHIYGYTF
>TRBD1|TRBJ1-6|TRBV29-1|NA
TGCAGCGCTGGACAGGGGGGGAATTCACCCCTCCACTTT
CSAGQGGNSPLHF
>TRBD1|TRBJ2-2|TRBV10-3|NA
TGTGCCATCGCCACCGCCGACAGGGAAGCCGGGGAGCTGTTTTTT
CAIATADREAGELFF
>NA|TRBJ2-1|TRBV12-3/TRBV12-4|NA
TGTGCCAGCAGCAGATCGCAATGGGAGCAGTTCTTC
CASSRSQWEQFF
>NA|TRBJ2-3|TRBV6-5|once
TGTGCCAGCAGAGGGAGCGGAGATAGCACAGATACGCAGTATTTT
CASRGSGDSTDTQYF
>TRBD1|TRBJ1-1|TRBV6-5|NA
TGTGCCAGCAGGATCCGGGACAGCAAATCTGAAGCTTTCTTT
CASRIRDSKSEAFF
>NA|TRBJ2-1|TRBV20-1|NA
TGCAGTGCTAGTCGGGAGACATTTCCGGGTGAGCAGTTCTTC
CSASRETFPGEQFF
>NA|TRBJ2-3|TRBV11-3|NA
TGTGCCAGCAGCTTAGAGACAGCAGATACGCAGTATTTT
CASSLETADTQYF
>NA|TRBJ1-3|TRBV7-9|NA
TGTGCCAGTAGCGCGACTAGCTCGTCTGGAAACACCATATATTTT
CASSATSSSGNTIYF
>NA|TRBJ1-1|TRBV6-2/TRBV6-3|NA
TGTGCCAGCAGTTACTCGGGCAGGGGGAACACTGAAGCTTTCTTT
CASSYSGRGNTEAFF
>NA|TRBJ2-7|TRBV6-9|NA
TGTGCCAGCAAGTCTTATTGTGGGGAGATCCACGAGCAGTACTTC
CASKSYCGEIHEQYF
>TRBD2|TRBJ2-1|TRBV19|NA
TGTGCCAGAACGGGACTACCACTGACCGTTAATGAGCAGTTCTTC
CARTGLPLTVNEQFF
>TRBD1|TRBJ1-2|TRBV5-1|NA
TGCGCCAGCAGCACCGGGACAGGGTATGGCTACACCTTC
CASSTGTGYGYTF
>NA|TRBJ2-5|TRBV18|NA
TGTGCCAGCTCACCTCGGGACTACCAAGAGACCCAGTACTTC
CASSPRDYQETQYF
>NA|TRBJ1-5|TRBV30|few
TGTGCCTGGAGCATGCAGGGAGGAAATCAGCCCCAGCATTTT
CAWSMQGGNQPQHF
>TRBD1|TRBJ2-5|TRBV4-1|NA
TGCGCCAGCAGCCAAGAAGTTGCAGGGGGAGAGACCCAGTACTTC
CASSQEVAGGETQYF
>TRBD1|TRBJ2-5|TRBV9|NA
TGTGCCAGCAGCGCCCTGACAGGGGGTATGGAGACCCAGTACTTC
CASSALTGGMETQYF
>NA|TRBJ2-2|TRBV28|NA
TGTGCCAGCAGTTGGTGGAGACCGAACACCGGGGAGCTGTTTTTT
CASSWWRPNTGELFF
>NA|TRBJ1-1|TRBV30|NA
TGTGCCTGGAGTCGCCTATCCGTCCAGGTACCCACTGAAGCTTTCTTT
CAWSRLSVQVPTEAFF
>TRBD1|TRBJ1-4|TRBV20-1|few
TGCAGTGCTACTGACAGGGTGGCGCGTGAAAAACTGTTTTTT
CSATDRVAREKLFF
>NA|TRBJ1-3|TRBV6-5|NA
TGTGCCAGCAGTTACGGGTTGGGGGGTGGAAACACCATATATTTT
CASSYGLGGGNTIYF
>TRBD1|TRBJ2-3|TRBV6-5|NA
TGTGCCAACAAAGACAGGGGCGATTTCACAGATACGCAGTATTTT
CANKDRGDFTDTQYF
>NA|TRBJ2-7|TRBV9|NA
TGTGCCAGCAGCGTAGGTTCGACCTCAGGTGAGCAGTACTTC
CASSVGSTSGEQYF
>TRBD1|TRBJ2-1|TRBV6-4|NA
TGTGCCAGCAGCAAGACAGGGAACAATGAGCAGTTCTTC
CASSKTGNNEQFF
>TRBD1|TRBJ1-5|TRBV28|NA
TGTGCCAGCCGAAAGCACCGGGACAGTTATCAGCCCCAGCATTTT
CASRKHRDSYQPQHF
>TRBD2|TRBJ2-1|TRBV3-1/TRBV3-2|NA
TGTGCCAGCAGCCTCCTAGCGGCCGCAGGAAATGAGCAGTTCTTC
CASSLLAAAGNEQFF
>TRBD1|TRBJ1-5|TRBV6-2/TRBV6-3|NA
TGTGCCAGCAGTCCGGACAGGATCGGATATAGCAATCAGCCCCAGCATTTT
CASSPDRIGYSNQPQHF
>NA|TRBJ2-7|TRBV5-5|NA
TGTGCCAGCAGCTTGGAAACTGGACCCCCAGAGGGCGAGCAGTACTTC
CASSLETGPPEGEQYF
>NA|TRBJ1-1|TRBV6-2/TRBV6-3|NA
TGTGCCAGCAGTTACGAACAGTACCTTGAAGCTTTCTTT
CASSYEQYLEAFF
>NA|TRBJ2-5|TRBV7-9|NA
TGTGCCAGCAGCTCTGGGGGGACGGAGACCCAGTACTTC
CASSSGGTETQYF
>TRBD1|TRBJ1-1|TRBV6-5|once
TGTGCCAGCAGTCCTTGGACAGGGTCGAACACTGAAGCTTTCTTT
CASSPWTGSNTEAFF
>NA|TRBJ1-4|TRBV25-1|NA
TGTGCCAGCAGTGAATACTCGGGAAATGAAAAACTGTTTTTT
CASSEYSGNEKLFF
>TRBD1|TRBJ2-1|TRBV5-1|NA
TGCGCCAGCAGCGACGGACAGGGCGCTTACAATGAGCAGTTCTTC
CASSDGQGAYNEQFF
>NA|TRBJ1-2|TRBV5-1|NA
TGCGCCAGCAGCTTGGAAGGAGAGACTGCAGCTAACTATGGCTACACCTTC
CASSLEGETAANYGYTF
>NA|TRBJ1-2|TRBV28|NA
TGTGCCAGCAGTCCCGCCGGGTCCCCCGGCCTTTCCTATGGCTACACCTTC
CASSPAGSPGLSYGYTF
>NA|TRBJ2-5|TRBV5-4|NA
TGTGCCAGCAGTCCGGGGGGCCACCTACTAGAGACCCAGTACTTC
CASSPGGHLLETQYF
>NA|TRBJ1-4|TRBV13|NA
TGTGCCAGCAGCTTAGGCGCGGGCGGGCTGTTTTTT
CASSLGAGGLFF
>NA|TRBJ2-1|TRBV3-1/TRBV3-2|NA
TGTGCCAGCAGCCAAAGTCGGGGAGGATCCTACAATGAGCAGTTCTTC
CASSQSRGGSYNEQFF
>NA|TRBJ1-2|TRBV2|NA
TGTGCCACACGGGGAAACAACTATGGCTACACCTTC
CATRGNNYGYTF